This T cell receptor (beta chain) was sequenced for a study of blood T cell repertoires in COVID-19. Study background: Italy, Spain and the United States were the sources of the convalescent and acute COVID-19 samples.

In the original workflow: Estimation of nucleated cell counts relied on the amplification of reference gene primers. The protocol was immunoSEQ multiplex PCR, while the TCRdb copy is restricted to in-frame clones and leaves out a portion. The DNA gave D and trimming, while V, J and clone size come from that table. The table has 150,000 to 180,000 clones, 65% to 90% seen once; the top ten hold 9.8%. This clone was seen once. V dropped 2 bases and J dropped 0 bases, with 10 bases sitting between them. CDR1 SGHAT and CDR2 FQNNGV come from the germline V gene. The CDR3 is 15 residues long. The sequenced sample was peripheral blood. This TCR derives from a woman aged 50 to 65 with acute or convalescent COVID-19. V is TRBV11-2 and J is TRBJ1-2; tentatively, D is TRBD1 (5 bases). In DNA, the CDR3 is TGTGCCAGCAGCTTAAGAGACAGCCCTAACTATGGCTACACCTTC. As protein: CASSLRDSPNYGYTF.